Detailed here is one T cell receptor beta chain. Treatment in this sample: about 20 received Ad26.COV2.S at low or high dose, single or two shots; roughly 5 received placebo; per-sample allocation not given. Day 63 after the first vaccine or placebo injection was the time point for sampling. Donor was an adult aged 18-55 years in Boston. Wuhan-strain spike was delivered by a replication-incompetent Ad26 vector. The record originates from a study of Ad26.COV2.S vaccination and SARS-CoV-2 variants. Across the whole study: Trial arm assignment for the donor was COV1001 Ad26.COV2.S. Doses of Ad26.COV2.S were injected into muscle once or twice, 56 days apart.

Sequenced by immunoSEQ multiplex PCR; TCRdb stores in-frame clones only, minus some. This table has 300,000 to 350,000 clones, under 90% appearing once. The CDR3 has 14 amino acids. Germline V gives CDR1 SGHAT, CDR2 FQNNGV. The ends were cut back, 8 bases at V and 2 bases at J, with 14 bases in the middle. The sequencing here drew on peripheral blood, taken in a trial of Ad26.COV2.S vaccine versus placebo. This TCR derives from a person aged 18-60 years who received the Ad26.COV2.S COVID-19 vaccine or a placebo. The chain has TRBV11-2 and TRBJ2-3; possible D gene TRBD1, 5 bases. This CDR3 reads CASRVPQATDTQYF. The CDR3 bases are TGTGCCAGCCGCGTCCCACAGGCCACAGATACGCAGTATTTT.